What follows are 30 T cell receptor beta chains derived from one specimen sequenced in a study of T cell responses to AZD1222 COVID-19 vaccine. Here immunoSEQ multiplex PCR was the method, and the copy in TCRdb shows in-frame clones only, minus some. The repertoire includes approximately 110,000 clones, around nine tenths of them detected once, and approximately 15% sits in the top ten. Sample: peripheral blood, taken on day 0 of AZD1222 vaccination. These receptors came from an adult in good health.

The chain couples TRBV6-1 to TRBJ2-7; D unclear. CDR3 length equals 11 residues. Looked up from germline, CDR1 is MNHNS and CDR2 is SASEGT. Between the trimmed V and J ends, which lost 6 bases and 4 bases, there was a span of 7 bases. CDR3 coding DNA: TGTGCCAGCAGCTCCACTTACGAGCAGTACGTC. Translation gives CASSSTYEQYV.

CDR3 DNA sequence: TGTGCCAGCAAGGACAGGGGAAGAAACACCATATATTTT. Translating gives CASKDRGRNTIYF. V and J are TRBV6-4 and TRBJ1-3, with 9 bases that match TRBD1. V gave up 7 bases and J gave up 5 bases; unmatched junction bases: 3. Germline CDR1 is MRHNA and CDR2 is SNTAGT. The CDR3 loop spans 13 amino acids.

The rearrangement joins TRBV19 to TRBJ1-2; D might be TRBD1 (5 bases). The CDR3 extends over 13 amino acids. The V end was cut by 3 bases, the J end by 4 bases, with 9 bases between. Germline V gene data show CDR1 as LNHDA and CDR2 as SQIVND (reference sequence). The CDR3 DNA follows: TGTGCCAGTAGTATGGGGCAGATCTATGGCTACACCTTC. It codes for CASSMGQIYGYTF.

CDR3 DNA sequence: TGTGCCAGCAGTGAGGCGGGGGGGCAGACCTACGAGCAGTACTTC. Protein: CASSEAGGQTYEQYF. The chain employs TRBV6-1 and TRBJ2-7; 9 bases fit TRBD2. J gave up 2 bases and V 3 bases, and 5 bases lay outside the gene matches. The CDR3 covers 15 residues. The germline V gene encodes CDR1 MNHNS and CDR2 SASEGT.

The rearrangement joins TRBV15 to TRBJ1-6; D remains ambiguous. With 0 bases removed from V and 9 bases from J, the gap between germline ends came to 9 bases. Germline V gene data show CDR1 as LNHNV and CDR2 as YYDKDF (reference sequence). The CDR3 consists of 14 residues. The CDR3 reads CATSRDRWASPLHF. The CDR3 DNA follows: TGTGCCACCAGCAGAGACAGGTGGGCTTCACCCCTCCACTTT.

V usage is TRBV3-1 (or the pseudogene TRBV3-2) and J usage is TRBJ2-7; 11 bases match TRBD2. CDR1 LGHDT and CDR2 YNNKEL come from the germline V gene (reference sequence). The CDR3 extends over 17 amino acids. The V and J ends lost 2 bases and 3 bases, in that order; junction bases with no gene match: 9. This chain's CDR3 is CASSQPHSGGGCYEQYF. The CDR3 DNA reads TGTGCCAGCAGCCAACCTCATAGCGGGGGGGGATGCTACGAGCAGTACTTC.

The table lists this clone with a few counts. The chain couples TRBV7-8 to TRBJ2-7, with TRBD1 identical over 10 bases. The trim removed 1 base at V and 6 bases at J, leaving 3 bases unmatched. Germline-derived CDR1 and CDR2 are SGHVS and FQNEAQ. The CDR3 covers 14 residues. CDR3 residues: CASSLGGQGIEQYF. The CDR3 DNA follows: TGTGCCAGCAGCTTAGGGGGACAGGGGATCGAGCAGTACTTC.

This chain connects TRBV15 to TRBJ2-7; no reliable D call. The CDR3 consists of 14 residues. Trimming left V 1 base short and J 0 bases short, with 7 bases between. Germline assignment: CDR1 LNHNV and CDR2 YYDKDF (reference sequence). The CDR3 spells CATSRGSFSYEQYF. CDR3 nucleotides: TGTGCCACCAGCAGAGGATCCTTCTCCTACGAGCAGTACTTC.

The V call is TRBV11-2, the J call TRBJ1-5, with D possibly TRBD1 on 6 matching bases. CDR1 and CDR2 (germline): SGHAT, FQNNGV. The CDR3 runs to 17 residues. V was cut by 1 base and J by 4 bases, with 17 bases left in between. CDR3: CASSLVADMRGNQPQHF. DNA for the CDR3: TGTGCCAGCAGCTTAGTCGCTGACATGAGGGGGAATCAGCCCCAGCATTTT.

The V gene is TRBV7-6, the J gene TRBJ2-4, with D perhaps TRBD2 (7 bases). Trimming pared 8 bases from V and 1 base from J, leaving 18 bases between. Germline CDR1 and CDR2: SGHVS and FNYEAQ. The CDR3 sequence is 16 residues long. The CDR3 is CASHKGGVFAKNIQYF. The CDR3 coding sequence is TGTGCCAGCCACAAAGGGGGGGTTTTTGCCAAAAACATTCAGTACTTC.

The CDR3 DNA sequence: TGTGCCAGCAGCTTAGGGGAGGGCCACGAGCAGTACGTC. It codes for CASSLGEGHEQYV. V is TRBV11-3 and J is TRBJ2-7; 7 bases match TRBD2. The germline CDR1 and CDR2 sequences are SGHNT and YENEEA. The CDR3 totals 13 residues. V was pared by 1 base and J by 5 bases, with 2 bases of the junction left unmatched.

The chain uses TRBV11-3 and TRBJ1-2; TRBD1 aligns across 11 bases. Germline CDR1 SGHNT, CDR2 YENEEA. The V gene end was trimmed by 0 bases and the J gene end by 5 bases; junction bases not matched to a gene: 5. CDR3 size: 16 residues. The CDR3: CASSLDGQGAVYGYTF. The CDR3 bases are TGTGCCAGCAGCTTAGACGGACAGGGGGCCGTTTATGGCTACACCTTC.

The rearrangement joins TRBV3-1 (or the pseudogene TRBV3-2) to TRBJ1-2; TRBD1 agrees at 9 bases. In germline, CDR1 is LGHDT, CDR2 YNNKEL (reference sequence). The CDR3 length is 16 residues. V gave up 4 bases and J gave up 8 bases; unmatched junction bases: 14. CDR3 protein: CASSRLTGTGNGGYTF. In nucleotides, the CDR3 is TGTGCCAGCAGCCGTTTAACCGGGACAGGGAACGGGGGCTACACCTTC.

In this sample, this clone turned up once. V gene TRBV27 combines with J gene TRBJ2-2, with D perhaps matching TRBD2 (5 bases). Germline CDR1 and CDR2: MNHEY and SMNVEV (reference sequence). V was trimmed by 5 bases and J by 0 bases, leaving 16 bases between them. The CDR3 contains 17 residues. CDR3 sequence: CASSPRLLAANTGELFF. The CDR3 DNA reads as TGTGCCAGCAGTCCCCGACTCCTAGCTGCGAACACCGGGGAGCTGTTTTTT.

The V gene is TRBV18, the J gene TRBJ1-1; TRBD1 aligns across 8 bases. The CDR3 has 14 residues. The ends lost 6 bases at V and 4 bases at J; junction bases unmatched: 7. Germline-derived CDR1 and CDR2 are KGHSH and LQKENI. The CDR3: CASSPGRGPTEAFF. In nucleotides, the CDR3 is TGTGCCAGCTCTCCTGGCAGGGGGCCCACTGAAGCTTTCTTT.

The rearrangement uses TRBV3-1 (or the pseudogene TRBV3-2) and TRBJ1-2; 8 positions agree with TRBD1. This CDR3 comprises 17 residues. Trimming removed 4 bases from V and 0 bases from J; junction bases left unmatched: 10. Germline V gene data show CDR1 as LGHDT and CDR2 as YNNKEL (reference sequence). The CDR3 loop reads CASSLDGTGKSNYGYTF. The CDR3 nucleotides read TGTGCCAGCAGCCTCGATGGGACAGGTAAGTCTAACTATGGCTACACCTTC.

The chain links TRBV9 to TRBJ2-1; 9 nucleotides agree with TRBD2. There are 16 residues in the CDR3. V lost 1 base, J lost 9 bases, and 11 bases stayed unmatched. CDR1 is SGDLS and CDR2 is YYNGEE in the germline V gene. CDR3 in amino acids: CASSVPGSGSAVEQFF. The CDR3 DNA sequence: TGTGCCAGCAGCGTACCGGGTAGCGGGAGTGCGGTTGAGCAGTTCTTC.

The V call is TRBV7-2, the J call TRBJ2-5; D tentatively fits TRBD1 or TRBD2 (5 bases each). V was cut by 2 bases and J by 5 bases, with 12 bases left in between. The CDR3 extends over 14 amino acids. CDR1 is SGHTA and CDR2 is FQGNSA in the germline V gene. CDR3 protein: CASSLNGAGETQYF. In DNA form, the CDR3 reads TGTGCCAGCAGCTTAAACGGGGCCGGGGAGACCCAGTACTTC.

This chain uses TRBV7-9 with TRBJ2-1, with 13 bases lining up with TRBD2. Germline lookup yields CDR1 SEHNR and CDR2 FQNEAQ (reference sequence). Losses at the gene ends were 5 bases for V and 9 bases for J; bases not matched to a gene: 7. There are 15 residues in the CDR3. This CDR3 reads CASSETSGRGGEQFF. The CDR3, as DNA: TGTGCCAGCAGCGAAACTAGCGGGAGGGGAGGTGAGCAGTTCTTC.

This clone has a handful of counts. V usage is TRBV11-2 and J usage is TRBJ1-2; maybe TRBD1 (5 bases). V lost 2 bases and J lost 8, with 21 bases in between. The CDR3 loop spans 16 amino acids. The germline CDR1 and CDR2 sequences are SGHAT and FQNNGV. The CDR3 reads CASSLIREDIHRGYTF. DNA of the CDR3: TGTGCCAGCAGCTTAATCAGGGAGGATATTCATAGGGGCTACACCTTC.

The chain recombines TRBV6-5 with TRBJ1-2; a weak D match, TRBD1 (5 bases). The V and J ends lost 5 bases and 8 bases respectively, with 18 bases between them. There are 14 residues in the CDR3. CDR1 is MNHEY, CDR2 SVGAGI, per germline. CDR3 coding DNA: TGTGCCAGCAGTCTCGTCGGCGGGGCCGGCGGCTACACCTTC. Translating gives CASSLVGGAGGYTF.

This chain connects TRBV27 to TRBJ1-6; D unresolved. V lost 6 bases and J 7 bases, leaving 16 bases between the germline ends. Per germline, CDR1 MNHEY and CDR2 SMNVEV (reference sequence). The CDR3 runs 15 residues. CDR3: CASRPGRVGNSPLHF. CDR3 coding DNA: TGTGCCAGCAGACCCGGGAGGGTAGGGAATTCACCCCTCCACTTT.

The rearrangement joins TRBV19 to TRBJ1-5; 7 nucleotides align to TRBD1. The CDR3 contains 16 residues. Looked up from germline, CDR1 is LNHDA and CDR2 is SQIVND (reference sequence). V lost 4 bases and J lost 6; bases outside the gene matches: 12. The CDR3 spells CASSSLEGALSQPQHF. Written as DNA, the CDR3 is TGTGCCAGTAGTAGCCTCGAGGGGGCGTTGAGTCAGCCCCAGCATTTT.

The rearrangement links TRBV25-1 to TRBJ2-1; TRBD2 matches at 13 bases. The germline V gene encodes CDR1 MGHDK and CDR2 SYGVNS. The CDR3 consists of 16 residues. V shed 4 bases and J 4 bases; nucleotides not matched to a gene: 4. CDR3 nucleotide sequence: TGTGCCAGCAGTGGCGGACTAGCGGGGGTTTACAATGAGCAGTTCTTC. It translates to CASSGGLAGVYNEQFF. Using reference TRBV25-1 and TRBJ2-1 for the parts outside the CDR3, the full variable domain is EADIYQTPRYLVIGTGKKITLECSQTMGHDKMYWYQQDPGMELHLIHYSYGVNSTEKGDLSSESTVSRIRTEHFPLTLESARPSHTSQYLCASSGGLAGVYNEQFFGPGTRLTVL.

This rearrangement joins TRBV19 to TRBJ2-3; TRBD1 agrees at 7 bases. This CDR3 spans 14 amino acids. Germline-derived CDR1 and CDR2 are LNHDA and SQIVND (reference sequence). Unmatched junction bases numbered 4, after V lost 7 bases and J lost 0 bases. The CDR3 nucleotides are TGTGCCAGTATCGAGACAGGGAGCACAGATACGCAGTATTTT. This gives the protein CASIETGSTDTQYF.

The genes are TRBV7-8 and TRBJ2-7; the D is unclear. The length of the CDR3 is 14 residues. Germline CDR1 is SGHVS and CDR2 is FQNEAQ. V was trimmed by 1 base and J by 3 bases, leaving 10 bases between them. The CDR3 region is CASSLDEVVYEQYF. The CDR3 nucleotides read TGTGCCAGCAGCTTAGACGAGGTGGTCTACGAGCAGTACTTC.

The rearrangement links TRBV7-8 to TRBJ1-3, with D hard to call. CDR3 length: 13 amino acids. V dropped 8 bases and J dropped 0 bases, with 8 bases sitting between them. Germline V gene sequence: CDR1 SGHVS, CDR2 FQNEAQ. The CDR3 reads CASQWGSGNTIYF. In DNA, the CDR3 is TGTGCCAGCCAGTGGGGCTCTGGAAACACCATATATTTT.

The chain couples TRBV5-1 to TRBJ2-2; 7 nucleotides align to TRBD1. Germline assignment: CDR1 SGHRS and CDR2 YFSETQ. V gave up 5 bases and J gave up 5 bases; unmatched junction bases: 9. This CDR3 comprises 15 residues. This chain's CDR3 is CASRTGTVGTGELFF. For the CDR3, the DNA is TGCGCCAGCAGAACCGGGACAGTTGGAACCGGGGAGCTGTTTTTT.

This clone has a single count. This chain's CDR3 is CASSDGGDRAGYGYTF. In DNA form, the CDR3 reads TGTGCCAGCAGTGACGGTGGGGACAGGGCGGGCTATGGCTACACCTTC. The chain combines TRBV6-4 with TRBJ1-2; TRBD1 matches at 9 bases. With 2 bases clipped from V and 4 bases from J, the junction kept 8 bases outside the gene matches. Germline V CDR1 and CDR2: MRHNA, SNTAGT. The CDR3 length is 16 residues.

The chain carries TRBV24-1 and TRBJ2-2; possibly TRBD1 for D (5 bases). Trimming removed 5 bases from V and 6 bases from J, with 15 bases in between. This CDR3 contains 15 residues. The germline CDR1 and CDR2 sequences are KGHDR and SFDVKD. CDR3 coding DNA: TGTGCCACCAGTGTGGGTCAGGGCAGGCCCGGGGAGCTGTTTTTT. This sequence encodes CATSVGQGRPGELFF.